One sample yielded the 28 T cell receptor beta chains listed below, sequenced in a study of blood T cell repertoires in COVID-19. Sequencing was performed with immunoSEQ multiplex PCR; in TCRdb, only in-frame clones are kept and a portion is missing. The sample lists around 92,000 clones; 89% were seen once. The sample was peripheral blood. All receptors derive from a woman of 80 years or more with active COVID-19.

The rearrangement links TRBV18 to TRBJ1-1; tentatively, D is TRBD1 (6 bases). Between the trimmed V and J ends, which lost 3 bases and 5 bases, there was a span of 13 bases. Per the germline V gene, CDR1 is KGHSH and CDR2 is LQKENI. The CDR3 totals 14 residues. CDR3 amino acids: CASSPLTGRTEAFF. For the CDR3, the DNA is TGTGCCAGCTCACCTCTAACAGGGAGAACTGAAGCTTTCTTT.

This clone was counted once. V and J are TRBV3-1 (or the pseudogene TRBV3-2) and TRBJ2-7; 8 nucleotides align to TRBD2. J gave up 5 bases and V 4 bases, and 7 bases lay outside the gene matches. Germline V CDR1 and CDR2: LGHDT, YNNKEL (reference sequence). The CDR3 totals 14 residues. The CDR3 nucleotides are TGTGCCAGCAGCCCCGGGACTAGGAACGACGAGCAGTACTTC. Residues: CASSPGTRNDEQYF.

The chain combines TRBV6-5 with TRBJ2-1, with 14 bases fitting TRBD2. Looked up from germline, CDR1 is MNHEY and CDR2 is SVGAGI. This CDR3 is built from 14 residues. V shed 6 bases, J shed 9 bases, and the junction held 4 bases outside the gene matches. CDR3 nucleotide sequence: TGTGCCAGCAGGACGGGACTAGCGGGGGTTGAGCAGTTCTTC. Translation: CASRTGLAGVEQFF.

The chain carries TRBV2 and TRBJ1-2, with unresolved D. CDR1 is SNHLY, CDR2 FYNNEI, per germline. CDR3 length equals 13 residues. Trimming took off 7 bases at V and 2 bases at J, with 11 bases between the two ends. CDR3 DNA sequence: TGTGCCAGCACGATCGACACAAACTATGGCTACACCTTC. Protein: CASTIDTNYGYTF.

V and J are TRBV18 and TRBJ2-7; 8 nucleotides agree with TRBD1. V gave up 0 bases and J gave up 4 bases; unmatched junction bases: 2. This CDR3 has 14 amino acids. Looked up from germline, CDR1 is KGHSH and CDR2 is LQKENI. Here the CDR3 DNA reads TGTGCCAGCTCACCACCAAACAGGGGGTACGAGCAGTACTTC. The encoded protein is CASSPPNRGYEQYF.

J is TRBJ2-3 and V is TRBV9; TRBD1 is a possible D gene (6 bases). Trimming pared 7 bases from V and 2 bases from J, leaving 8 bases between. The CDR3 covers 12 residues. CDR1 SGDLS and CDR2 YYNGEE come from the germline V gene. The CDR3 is CASGGHTDTQYF. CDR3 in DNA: TGTGCCAGCGGGGGACACACAGATACGCAGTATTTT.

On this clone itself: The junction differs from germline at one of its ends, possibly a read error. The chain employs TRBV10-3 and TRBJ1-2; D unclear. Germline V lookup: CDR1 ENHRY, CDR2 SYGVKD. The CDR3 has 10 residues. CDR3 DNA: TGCGCACTTATATCCAATGGCTACACCTTC. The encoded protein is CALISNGYTF.

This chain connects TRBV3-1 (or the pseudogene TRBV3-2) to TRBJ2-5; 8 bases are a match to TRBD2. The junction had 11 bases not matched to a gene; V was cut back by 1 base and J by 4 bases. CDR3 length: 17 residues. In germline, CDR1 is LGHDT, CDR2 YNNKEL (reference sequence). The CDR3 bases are TGTGCCAGCAGCCAAGGGCTAGCGGGTTCTCGGGGAGAGACCCAGTACTTC. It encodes CASSQGLAGSRGETQYF.

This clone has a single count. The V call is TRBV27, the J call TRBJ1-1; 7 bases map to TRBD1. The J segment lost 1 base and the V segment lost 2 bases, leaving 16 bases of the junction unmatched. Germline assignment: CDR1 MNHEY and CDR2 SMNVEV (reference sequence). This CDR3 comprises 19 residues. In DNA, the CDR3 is TGTGCCAGCAGTTTACTTTCCTTTGGGCAGGGGGTATCGAACACTGAAGCTTTCTTT. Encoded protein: CASSLLSFGQGVSNTEAFF.

The CDR3 region is CASNTPGQGYGNSPLHF. CDR3 bases: TGTGCCAGCAACACTCCGGGACAGGGGTATGGTAATTCACCCCTCCACTTT. V and J are TRBV28 and TRBJ1-6; 10 bases map to TRBD1. Germline CDR1 MDHEN, CDR2 SYDVKM. The CDR3 loop spans 17 amino acids. The junction had 12 bases not matched to a gene; V was cut back by 7 bases and J by 6 bases.

The CDR3 DNA reads TGTGCCAGCAGCTTAGTCGGAGGGCCAGGGGAGCTGTTTTTT. Translating it yields CASSLVGGPGELFF. The chain has TRBV11-1 and TRBJ2-2; a possible D gene is TRBD2 (6 bases). The CDR3 is made up of 14 amino acids. Trimming removed 1 base at V and 8 bases at J, with 11 bases between. CDR1 SGHAT and CDR2 FQDESV come from the germline V gene (reference sequence).

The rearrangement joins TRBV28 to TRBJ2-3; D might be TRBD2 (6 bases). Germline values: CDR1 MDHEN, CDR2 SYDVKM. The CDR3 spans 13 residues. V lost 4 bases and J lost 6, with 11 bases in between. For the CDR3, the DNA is TGTGCCAGCAGTTGGAGGGGCCCGGATACGCAGTATTTT. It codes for CASSWRGPDTQYF.

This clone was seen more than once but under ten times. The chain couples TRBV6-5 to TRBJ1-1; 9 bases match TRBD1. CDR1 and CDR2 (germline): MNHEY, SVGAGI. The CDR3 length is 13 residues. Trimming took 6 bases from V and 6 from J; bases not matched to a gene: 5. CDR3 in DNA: TGTGCCAGCAGACAGGGGGCGGTCTCTGAAGCTTTCTTT. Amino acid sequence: CASRQGAVSEAFF.

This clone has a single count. CDR3 coding DNA: TGCAGCGTCAGGGATCCTAACTATGGCTACACCTTC. Translating it yields CSVRDPNYGYTF. The chain is built from TRBV29-1 and TRBJ1-2, with D possibly being TRBD1 (5 bases). Germline CDR1 SQVTM, CDR2 ANQGSEA. This CDR3 comprises 12 residues. V shed 6 bases and J shed 0 bases, with 8 bases lying between them.

The chain's CDR3 is CASSPLGRNLDNEQYF. The CDR3 DNA follows: TGTGCCAGCTCACCACTGGGCCGGAATCTGGATAACGAGCAGTACTTC. This chain links TRBV18 with TRBJ2-7; no definite D call. Germline CDR1 KGHSH, CDR2 LQKENI. This CDR3 has 16 residues. V shed 1 base and J shed 5 bases, with 18 bases lying between them.

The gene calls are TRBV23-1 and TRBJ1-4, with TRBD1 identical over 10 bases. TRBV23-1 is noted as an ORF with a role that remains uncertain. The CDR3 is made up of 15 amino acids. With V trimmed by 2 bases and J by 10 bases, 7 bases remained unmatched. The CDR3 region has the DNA TGCGCCAGCAGTCAAAGGGGACAGGGGTTGGGAAAACTGTTTTTT. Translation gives CASSQRGQGLGKLFF.

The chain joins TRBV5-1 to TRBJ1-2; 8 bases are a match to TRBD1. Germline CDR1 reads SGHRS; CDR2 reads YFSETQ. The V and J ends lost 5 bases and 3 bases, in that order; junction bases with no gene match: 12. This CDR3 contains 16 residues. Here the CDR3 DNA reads TGCGCCAGCAGTGCTACCGGACAGGGACTATACTATGGCTACACCTTC. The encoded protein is CASSATGQGLYYGYTF.

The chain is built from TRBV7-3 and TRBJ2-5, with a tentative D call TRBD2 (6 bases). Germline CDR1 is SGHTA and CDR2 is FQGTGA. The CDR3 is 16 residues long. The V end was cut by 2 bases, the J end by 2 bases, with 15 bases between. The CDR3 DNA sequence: TGTGCCAGCAGCTTAGTGGGGGGACGGAGACAAGAGACCCAGTACTTC. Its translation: CASSLVGGRRQETQYF.

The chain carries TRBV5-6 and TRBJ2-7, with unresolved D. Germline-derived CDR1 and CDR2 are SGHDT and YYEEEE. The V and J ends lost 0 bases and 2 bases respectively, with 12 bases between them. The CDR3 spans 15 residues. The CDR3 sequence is CASSLDRHEAYEQYF. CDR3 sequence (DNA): TGTGCCAGCAGCTTGGATCGCCACGAGGCCTACGAGCAGTACTTC. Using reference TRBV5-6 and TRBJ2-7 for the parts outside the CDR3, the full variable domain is DAGVTQSPTHLIKTRGQQVTLRCSPKSGHDTVSWYQQALGQGPQFIFQYYEEEERQRGNFPDRFSGHQFPNYSSELNVNALLLGDSALYLCASSLDRHEAYEQYFGPGTRLTVT.

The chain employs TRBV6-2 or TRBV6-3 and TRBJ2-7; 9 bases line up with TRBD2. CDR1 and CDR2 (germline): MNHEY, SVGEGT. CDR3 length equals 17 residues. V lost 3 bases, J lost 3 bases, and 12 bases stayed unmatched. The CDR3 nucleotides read TGTGCCAGCAGTTATGCCGTTGGCGGGAGGGTAAACTACGAGCAGTACTTC. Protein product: CASSYAVGGRVNYEQYF.

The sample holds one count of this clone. DNA for the CDR3: TGTGCCAGCAGTTTCAGCGGTCAAGAGACCCAGTACTTC. Amino acid sequence: CASSFSGQETQYF. The chain has TRBV12-3 or TRBV12-4 and TRBJ2-5; possible D gene TRBD2, 5 bases. V was pared by 3 bases and J by 2 bases, with 7 bases between. This CDR3 region has 13 residues.

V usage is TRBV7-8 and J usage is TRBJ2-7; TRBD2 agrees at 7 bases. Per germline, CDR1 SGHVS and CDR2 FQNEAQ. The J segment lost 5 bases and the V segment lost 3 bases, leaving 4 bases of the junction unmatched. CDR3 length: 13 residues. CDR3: CASSFTSGNEQYF. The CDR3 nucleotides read TGTGCCAGCAGCTTCACCAGCGGGAACGAGCAGTACTTC.

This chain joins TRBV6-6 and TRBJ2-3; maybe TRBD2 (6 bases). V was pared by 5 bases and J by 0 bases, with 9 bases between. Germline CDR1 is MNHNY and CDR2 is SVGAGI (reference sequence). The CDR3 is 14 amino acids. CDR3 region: CASSPSGSTDTQYF. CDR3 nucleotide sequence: TGTGCCAGCAGTCCGAGCGGGAGCACAGATACGCAGTATTTT.

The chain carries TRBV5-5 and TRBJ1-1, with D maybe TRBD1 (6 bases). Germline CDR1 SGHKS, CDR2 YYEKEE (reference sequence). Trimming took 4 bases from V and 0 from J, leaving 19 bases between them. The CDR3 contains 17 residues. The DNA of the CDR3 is TGTGCCAGCAGCCTACAGGGTGAAATCTCCATGAACACTGAAGCTTTCTTT. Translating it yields CASSLQGEISMNTEAFF. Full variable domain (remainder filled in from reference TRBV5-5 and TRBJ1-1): DAGVTQSPTHLIKTRGQQVTLRCSPISGHKSVSWYQQVLGQGPQFIFQYYEKEERGRGNFPDRFSARQFPNYSSELNVNALLLGDSALYLCASSLQGEISMNTEAFFGQGTRLTVV.

CDR3 bases: TGTGCCAGTAGTGATCGCGGGAGTCGGGGGGAGCTGTTTTTT. Protein: CASSDRGSRGELFF. The chain links TRBV19 to TRBJ2-2; 7 positions match TRBD2. J gave up 8 bases and V 5 bases, and 8 bases lay outside the gene matches. CDR1 and CDR2 (germline): LNHDA, SQIVND (reference sequence). The CDR3 is made up of 14 amino acids.

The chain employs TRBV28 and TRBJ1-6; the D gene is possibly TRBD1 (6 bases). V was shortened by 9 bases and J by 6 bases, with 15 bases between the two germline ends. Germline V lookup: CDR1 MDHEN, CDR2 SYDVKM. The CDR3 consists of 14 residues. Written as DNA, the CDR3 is TGTGCCAGTACCCAGGGGATTCCTAATTCACCCCTCCACTTT. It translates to CASTQGIPNSPLHF.

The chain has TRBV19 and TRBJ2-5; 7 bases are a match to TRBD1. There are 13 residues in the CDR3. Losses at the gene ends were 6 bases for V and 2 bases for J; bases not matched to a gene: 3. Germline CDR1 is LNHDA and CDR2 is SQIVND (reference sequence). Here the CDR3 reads CASRPGQQETQYF. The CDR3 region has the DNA TGTGCCAGTAGACCGGGACAGCAAGAGACCCAGTACTTC.

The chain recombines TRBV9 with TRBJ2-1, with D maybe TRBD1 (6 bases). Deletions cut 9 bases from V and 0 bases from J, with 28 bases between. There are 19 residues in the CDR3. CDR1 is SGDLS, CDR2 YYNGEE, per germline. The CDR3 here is CATLSSPYRDIPSYNEQFF. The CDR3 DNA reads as TGTGCCACTTTATCGAGTCCTTACCGGGACATTCCCTCCTACAATGAGCAGTTCTTC. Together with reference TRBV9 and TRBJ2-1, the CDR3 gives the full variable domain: DSGVTQTPKHLITATGQRVTLRCSPRSGDLSVYWYQQSLDQGLQFLIQYYNGEERAKGNILERFSAQQFPDLHSELNLSSLELGDSALYFCATLSSPYRDIPSYNEQFFGPGTRLTVL.